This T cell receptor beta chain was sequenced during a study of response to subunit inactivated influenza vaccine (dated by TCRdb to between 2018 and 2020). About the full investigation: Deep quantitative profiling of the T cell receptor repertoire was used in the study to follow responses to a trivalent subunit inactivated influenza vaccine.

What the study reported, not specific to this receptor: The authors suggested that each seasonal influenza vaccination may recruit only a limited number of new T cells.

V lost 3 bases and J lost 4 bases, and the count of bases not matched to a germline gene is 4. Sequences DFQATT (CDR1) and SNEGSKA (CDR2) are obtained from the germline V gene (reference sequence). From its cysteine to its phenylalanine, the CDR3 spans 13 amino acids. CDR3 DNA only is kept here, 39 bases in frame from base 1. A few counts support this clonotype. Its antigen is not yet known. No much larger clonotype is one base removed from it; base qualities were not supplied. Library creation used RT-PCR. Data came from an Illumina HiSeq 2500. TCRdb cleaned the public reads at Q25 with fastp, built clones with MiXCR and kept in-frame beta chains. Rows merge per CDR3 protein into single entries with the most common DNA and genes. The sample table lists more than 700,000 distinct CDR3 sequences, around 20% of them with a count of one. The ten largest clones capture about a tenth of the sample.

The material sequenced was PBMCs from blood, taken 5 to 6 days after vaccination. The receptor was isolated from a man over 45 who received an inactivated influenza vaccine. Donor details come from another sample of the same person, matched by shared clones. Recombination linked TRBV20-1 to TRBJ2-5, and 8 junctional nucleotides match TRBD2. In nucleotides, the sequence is TGCAGTGCTAGCGGGGGGGCTAGAGAGACCCAGTACTTC. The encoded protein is CSASGGARETQYF.